These T cell receptor beta chains were read from a single sample in a study of OX40 agonist ivuxolimab in advanced cancers. Clones were sequenced by immunoSEQ multiplex PCR, and TCRdb holds only the in-frame ones, with some missing. The sample has approximately 13,000 clones; 82% are singletons. Sequencing was performed on CD4+ or CD8+ T cells sorted from blood, taken in a trial of the OX40 agonist ivuxolimab. These TCRs come from an adult with an advanced solid tumor such as melanoma, head and neck, liver or kidney cancer. Each CDR3 is given with its conserved first and last residue. The D gene is left open where the match is weak. Size is stated for part of the rows, as once, few or many counts, or as a class when the clone is expanded.

>-|TRBV18|TRBJ1-1|-
TGTGCCAGCTCACCACCCCCCCCTGGGACTGAAGCTTTCTTT
CASSPPPPGTEAFF
>-|TRBV6-1|TRBJ2-7|TRBD1
TGTGCCAGCAGTGAACCGGGACAGCCCTTCTACGAGCAGTACTTC
CASSEPGQPFYEQYF
>many|TRBV25-1|TRBJ2-1|TRBD1
TGTGCCAGCAGTGAGGACAGGGGTGGTGAGCAGTTCTTC
CASSEDRGGEQFF
>-|TRBV5-1|TRBJ2-7|TRBD2
TGCGCCAGCAGCTCTCGGGATAGCGGGAGCCACGAGCAGTACTTC
CASSSRDSGSHEQYF
>-|TRBV10-3|TRBJ1-5|-
TGTGCCATCAGTGCCGGGGGACAATTAAATCAGCCCCAGCATTTT
CAISAGGQLNQPQHF
>-|TRBV11-2|TRBJ2-5|-
TGTGCCAGCAGCTTAGGGGGGGAGCGCCTCGAGTCGGAGACCCAGTACTTC
CASSLGGERLESETQYF
>-|TRBV27|TRBJ2-4|TRBD1
TGTGCCAGCAGTTTATCCGGACAGGGGGTAGCCAAAAACATTCAGTACTTC
CASSLSGQGVAKNIQYF
>once|TRBV4-1|TRBJ2-5|-
TGCGCCAGCAGCCAAGAGTCGGGCCCAGAAACCCAGTACTTC
CASSQESGPETQYF
>-|TRBV7-2|TRBJ1-5|-
TGTGCCAGCAGCTTAGTGTCTGCCACGGGCAATCAGCCCCAGCATTTT
CASSLVSATGNQPQHF
>-|TRBV7-9|TRBJ2-5|-
TGTGCCAGCAGCTTCCCAACGACCGGCATCGGAGAGACCCAGTACTTC
CASSFPTTGIGETQYF
>-|TRBV27|TRBJ2-7|-
TGTGCCAGCAGTCTCGGACTTAGGGGCTACGAGCAGTACTTC
CASSLGLRGYEQYF
>-|TRBV19|TRBJ2-3|-
TGTGCCAGTAGTATGGCTCATGGGGATACGCAGTATTTT
CASSMAHGDTQYF
>-|TRBV27|TRBJ1-1|-
TGTGCCAGCAGGGTGAACACTGAAGCTTTCTTT
CASRVNTEAFF
>-|TRBV27|TRBJ1-5|-
TGTGCCAGCAGTTTGAATGGCAATCAGCCCCAGCATTTT
CASSLNGNQPQHF